This T cell receptor beta chain is drawn from a study of glioma-infiltrating T cells. Study-level results: Shared blood CDR3 signature motifs marked patients with low tissue-blood divergence. CDR3 overlap between tissue and blood was very small.

Using RNA template, CDR3s of TCR alpha and beta were amplified with iRepertoire arm-PCR. MiXCR, run by TCRdb on the multiplex PCR reads, gives a single entry per CDR3 protein. Of about 400,000 distinct CDR3 sequences listed, 41% are singletons. This CDR3 is built from 14 residues. Germline CDR1 DFQATT, CDR2 SNEGSKA (reference sequence). V trimming: 0 bases; J trimming: 6 bases; junction bases outside the gene matches: 3. This clonotype was counted at least ten times. Antigen specificity is unknown. The sequence derives from a human donor with low-grade glioma or glioblastoma, undergoing nonglioma brain surgery, or in good health (not recorded which). The chain is built from TRBV20-1 and TRBJ2-1; 9 nucleotides align to TRBD1. The sequencing input was glioma tissue, nonneoplastic brain tissue, or PBMCs (not recorded which). In DNA form, the CDR3 reads TGCAGTGCTAGAGACGACAGGGGGTCCAATGAGCAGTTCTTC. Protein: CSARDDRGSNEQFF.